These 14 T cell receptor beta chains came from one sample sequenced in a study of metastatic and nonmetastatic thyroid tumors. Using MiXCR, TCRdb reanalyzed the PCR reads. Among approximately 69,000 clones listed, approximately 14% were seen once. None of the patients had undergone any treatment ahead of thyroid surgery. The sample comprised blood. The origin of the receptors is a male donor with papillary thyroid cancer or a benign thyroid nodule (not recorded which). Some clones in this sample may be carry-over from other donors' samples.

The chain carries TRBV2 and TRBJ2-5; D remains unclear. Germline V gives CDR1 SNHLY, CDR2 FYNNEI. The CDR3 runs 13 residues. V lost 4 bases to trimming and J lost 0 bases, with 6 bases between them. CDR3 amino acids: CASSGTNQETQYF. Written as DNA, the CDR3 is TGTGCCAGCAGTGGCACTAACCAAGAGACCCAGTACTTC.

This clone was detected ten times or more. The gene calls are TRBV4-3 and TRBJ2-3, with 8 bases identical to TRBD1. Trimming at V came to 1 base and at J to 4 bases, leaving 4 bases not matched to a gene. The germline CDR1 and CDR2 sequences are LGHNA and YSLEER. The CDR3 runs to 15 residues. CDR3: CASSQGTGTADTQYF. The CDR3 DNA is TGCGCCAGCAGCCAAGGGACAGGGACAGCAGATACGCAGTATTTT.

This clone was seen many times. Other DNA sequences from this sample encode an identical CDR3 as well. The rearrangement uses TRBV2 and TRBJ2-2; D is ambiguous. This CDR3 region has 13 residues. Per germline, CDR1 SNHLY and CDR2 FYNNEI. Trimming cost V 8 bases and J 1 base, with 8 bases left between them. The CDR3 sequence: CASHYGNTGELFF. The CDR3 DNA follows: TGTGCCAGCCACTATGGGAACACCGGGGAGCTGTTTTTT.

The table lists this clone with many counts. This chain uses TRBV7-8 with TRBJ2-1; 7 bases map to TRBD1. J was trimmed by 0 bases and V by 5 bases; bases with no gene match: 10. This CDR3 has 17 amino acids. Germline-derived CDR1 and CDR2 are SGHVS and FQNEAQ. The CDR3 nucleotides read TGTGCCAGCAGCGCTCACAGGGGTCTCAGCTCCTACAATGAGCAGTTCTTC. The encoded protein is CASSAHRGLSSYNEQFF. The whole variable domain, filled in from reference TRBV7-8 and TRBJ2-1, reads GAGVSQSPRYKVAKRGQDVALRCDPISGHVSLFWYQQALGQGPEFLTYFQNEAQLDKSGLPSDRFFAERPEGSVSTLKIQRTQQEDSAVYLCASSAHRGLSSYNEQFFGPGTRLTVL.

This clone has a handful of counts. Given a much more abundant clone one base away, this may be a read error. Other DNA variants within this sample encode the same CDR3. This chain joins TRBV19 and TRBJ1-1, with a tentative D call TRBD1 (6 bases). Germline-derived CDR1 and CDR2 are LNHDA and SQIVND (reference sequence). The V and J ends lost 3 bases and 8 bases respectively, with 16 bases between them. The CDR3 has 14 amino acids. For the CDR3, the DNA is TGTGCCAGTAGTATTTCGTCAGGAGACAGGGAAGCTTTCTTT. Protein sequence: CASSISSGDREAFF.

A note on this clone: Mismatch with germline at one junction end may stem from a read error. The chain combines TRBV28 with TRBJ1-2, with TRBD1 matching 7 bases. The CDR3 totals 16 residues. The germline V gene encodes CDR1 MDHEN and CDR2 SYDVKM. The CDR3 DNA reads as TGTGCCAGCAGCTCTTATGGACAGGCGACTAACTATGGATACACCTTC. As protein: CASSSYGQATNYGYTF.

This clone has a handful of counts. The V gene is TRBV10-3, the J gene TRBJ2-1; possibly TRBD1 for D (6 bases). This CDR3 contains 18 residues. The ends were cut back, 3 bases at V and 8 bases at J, with 26 bases in the middle. In germline, CDR1 is ENHRY, CDR2 SYGVKD. The CDR3 sequence: CAISDRSPDRWNYYEQFF. CDR3 nucleotide sequence: TGTGCCATCAGTGATAGGTCACCTGACAGGTGGAATTATTATGAGCAGTTCTTC.

The chain combines TRBV6-2 or TRBV6-3 with TRBJ1-5, with TRBD1 as a possible D gene (5 bases). Germline V gives CDR1 MNHEY, CDR2 SVGEGT. The CDR3 covers 15 residues. Trimming pared 2 bases from V and 0 bases from J, leaving 8 bases between. The CDR3 region has the DNA TGTGCCAGCAGTTACATCAGGGCTAGCAATCAGCCCCAGCATTTT. It is translated as CASSYIRASNQPQHF.

Remarks on this clone: A clone one base away is much larger, so this may be a read error. The rearrangement joins TRBV29-1 to TRBJ2-3; no reliable D call. Looked up from germline, CDR1 is SQVTM and CDR2 is ANQGSEA. V was pared by 1 base and J by 0 bases, with 11 bases between. The CDR3 is made up of 15 amino acids. The DNA for the CDR3 is TGCAGCGTTGAAGTCACGTGGGATAGCACAGATACGCAGTATTTT. Residues: CSVEVTWDSTDTQYF.

This clone was found a few times. The J gene is TRBJ2-7, the V gene TRBV10-1, with D possibly being TRBD2 (5 bases). V dropped 6 bases and J dropped 5 bases, with 20 bases sitting between them. Germline values: CDR1 WNHNN, CDR2 SYGVQD (reference sequence). The CDR3 spans 15 residues. The CDR3 coding sequence is TGCGCCAGCAGCACCTGGAGTAGAGGGCCCGACGAGCAGTACGTC. Encoded protein: CASSTWSRGPDEQYV.

This clone was seen a handful of times. J is TRBJ1-1 and V is TRBV2; unclear D gene. Germline loops: CDR1 SNHLY, CDR2 FYNNEI. Trimming pared 7 bases from V and 6 bases from J, leaving 12 bases between. This CDR3 is 12 amino acids long. This chain's CDR3 is CASTTNVAEAFF. The CDR3 nucleotides read TGTGCCAGCACGACCAATGTGGCTGAAGCTTTCTTT. Full variable domain (outside the CDR3, taken from reference TRBV2 and TRBJ1-1): EPEVTQTPSHQVTQMGQEVILRCVPISNHLYFYWYRQILGQKVEFLVSFYNNEISEKSEIFDDQFSVERPDGSNFTLKIRSTKLEDSAMYFCASTTNVAEAFFGQGTRLTVV.

Here the CDR3 reads CASSTGLAGAYNEQFF. The CDR3 DNA reads as TGTGCCAGCAGCACTGGACTAGCGGGAGCCTACAATGAGCAGTTCTTC. The V and J genes are TRBV11-2 and TRBJ2-1; 13 bases map to TRBD2. V lost 5 bases to trimming and J lost 2 bases; unmatched junction nucleotides: 3. Germline CDR1 reads SGHAT; CDR2 reads FQNNGV. This CDR3 is built from 16 residues.

The sample holds many counts of this clone. This chain connects TRBV18 to TRBJ1-4; D is unclear. The CDR3 is made up of 13 amino acids. With 3 bases removed from V and 6 bases from J, the gap between germline ends came to 8 bases. Germline V lookup: CDR1 KGHSH, CDR2 LQKENI. The CDR3 sequence: CASSPAGHEKLFF. The CDR3 region has the DNA TGTGCCAGCTCACCTGCGGGTCATGAAAAACTGTTTTTT.

This clone was seen many times. V and J are TRBV11-2 and TRBJ2-1, with TRBD2 matching 10 bases. Germline CDR1 reads SGHAT; CDR2 reads FQNNGV. CDR3 size: 15 residues. The junction had 3 bases not matched to a gene; V was cut back by 5 bases and J by 2 bases. CDR3 nucleotide sequence: TGTGCCAGCAGCCCAGGGACTAGCGCCTACAATGAGCAGTTCTTC. It encodes CASSPGTSAYNEQFF. The full variable domain, with the rest looked up from reference TRBV11-2 and TRBJ2-1, is EAGVAQSPRYKIIEKRQSVAFWCNPISGHATLYWYQQILGQGPKLLIQFQNNGVVDDSQLPKDRFSAERLKGVDSTLKIQPAKLEDSAVYLCASSPGTSAYNEQFFGPGTRLTVL.